The present T cell receptor beta chain was sequenced within a study of blood T cell repertoires in COVID-19. Study-level information: Acute-phase and convalescent COVID-19 samples originated in the United States, Italy and Spain. T cells, B-cell-depleted T cells, or PBMCs provided the cDNA or gDNA that served as material.

The protocol was immunoSEQ multiplex PCR, while the TCRdb copy is restricted to in-frame clones and leaves out a portion. The sample includes a few hundred thousand clones, just under 90% of them seen just once. Losses at the gene ends were 3 bases for V and 5 bases for J; bases not matched to a gene: 10. The germline CDR1 and CDR2 sequences are ENHRY and SYGVKD. This CDR3 is 16 amino acids long. This clonotype originated in a middle-aged woman with acute or convalescent COVID-19. Sample: peripheral blood. V usage is TRBV10-3 and J usage is TRBJ2-5; TRBD2 aligns across 9 bases. CDR3 amino acids: CAISEWRGGSEETQYF. The CDR3 nucleotides read TGTGCCATCAGTGAATGGCGGGGGGGCTCAGAGGAGACCCAGTACTTC.